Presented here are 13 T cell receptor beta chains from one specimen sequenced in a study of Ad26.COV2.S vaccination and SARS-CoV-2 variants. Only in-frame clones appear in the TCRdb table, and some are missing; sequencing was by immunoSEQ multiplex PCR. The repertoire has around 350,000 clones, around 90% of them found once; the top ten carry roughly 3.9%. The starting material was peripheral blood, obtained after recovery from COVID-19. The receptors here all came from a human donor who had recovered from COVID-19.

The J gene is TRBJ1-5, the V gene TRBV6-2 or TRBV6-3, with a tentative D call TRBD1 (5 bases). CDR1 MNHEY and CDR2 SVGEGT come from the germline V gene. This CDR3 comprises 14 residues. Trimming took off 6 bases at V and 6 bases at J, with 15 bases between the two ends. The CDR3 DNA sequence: TGTGCCAGCAGCCGCTTACAGGAAATTCAGCCCCAGCATTTT. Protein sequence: CASSRLQEIQPQHF.

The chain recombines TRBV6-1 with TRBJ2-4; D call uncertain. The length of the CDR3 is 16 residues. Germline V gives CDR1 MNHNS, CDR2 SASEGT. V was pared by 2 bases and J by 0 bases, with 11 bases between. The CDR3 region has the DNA TGTGCCAGCAGTGAATTTACAGACCTAGCCAAAAACATTCAGTACTTC. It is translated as CASSEFTDLAKNIQYF.

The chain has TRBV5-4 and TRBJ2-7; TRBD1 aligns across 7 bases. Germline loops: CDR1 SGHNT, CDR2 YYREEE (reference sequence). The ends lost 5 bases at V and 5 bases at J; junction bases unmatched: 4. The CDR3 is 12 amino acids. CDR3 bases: TGTGCCAGCAGTGGACAGGTAAACGAGCAGTACTTC. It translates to CASSGQVNEQYF. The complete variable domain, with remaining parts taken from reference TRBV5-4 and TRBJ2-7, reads ETGVTQSPTHLIKTRGQQVTLRCSSQSGHNTVSWYQQALGQGPQFIFQYYREEENGRGNFPPRFSGLQFPNYSSELNVNALELDDSALYLCASSGQVNEQYFGPGTRLTVT.

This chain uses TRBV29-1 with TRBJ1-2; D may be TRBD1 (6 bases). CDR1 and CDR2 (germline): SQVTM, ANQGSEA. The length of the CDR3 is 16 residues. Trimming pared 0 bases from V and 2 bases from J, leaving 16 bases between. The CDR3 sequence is CSVEDRGRERNYGYTF. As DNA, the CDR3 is TGCAGCGTTGAAGACAGGGGCCGGGAAAGGAACTATGGCTACACCTTC.

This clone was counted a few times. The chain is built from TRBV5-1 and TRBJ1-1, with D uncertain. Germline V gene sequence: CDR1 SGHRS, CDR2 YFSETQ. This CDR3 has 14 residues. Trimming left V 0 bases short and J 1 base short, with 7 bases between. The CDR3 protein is CASSLEVKNTEAFF. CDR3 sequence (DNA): TGCGCCAGCAGCTTGGAGGTGAAGAACACTGAAGCTTTCTTT. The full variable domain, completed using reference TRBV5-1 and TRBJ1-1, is KAGVTQTPRYLIKTRGQQVTLSCSPISGHRSVSWYQQTPGQGLQFLFEYFSETQRNKGNFPGRFSGRQFSNSRSEMNVSTLELGDSALYLCASSLEVKNTEAFFGQGTRLTVV.

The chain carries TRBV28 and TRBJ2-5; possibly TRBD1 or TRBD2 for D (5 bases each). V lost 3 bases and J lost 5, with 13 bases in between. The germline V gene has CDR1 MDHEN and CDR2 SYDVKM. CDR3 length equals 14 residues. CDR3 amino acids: CASSFPGRLETQYF. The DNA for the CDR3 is TGTGCCAGCAGTTTCCCAGGGAGACTTGAGACCCAGTACTTC.

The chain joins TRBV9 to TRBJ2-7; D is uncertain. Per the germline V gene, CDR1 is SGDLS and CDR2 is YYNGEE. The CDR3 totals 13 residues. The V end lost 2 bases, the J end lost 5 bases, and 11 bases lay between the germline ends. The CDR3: CASSVFRADEQYF. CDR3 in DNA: TGTGCCAGCAGCGTTTTTCGGGCGGACGAGCAGTACTTC.

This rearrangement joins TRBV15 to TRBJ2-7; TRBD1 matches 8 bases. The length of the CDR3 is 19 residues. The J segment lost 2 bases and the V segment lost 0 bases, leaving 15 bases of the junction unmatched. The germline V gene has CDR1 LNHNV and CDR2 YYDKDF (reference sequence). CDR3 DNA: TGTGCCACCAGCAGAGACCTAGCACTCGGGACAGGAGTGGCCTACGAGCAGTACTTC. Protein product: CATSRDLALGTGVAYEQYF.

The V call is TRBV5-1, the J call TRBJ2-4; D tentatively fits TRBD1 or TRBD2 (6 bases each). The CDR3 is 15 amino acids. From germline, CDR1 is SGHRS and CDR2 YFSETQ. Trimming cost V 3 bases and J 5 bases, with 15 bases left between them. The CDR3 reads CASSSGGSEQNIQYF. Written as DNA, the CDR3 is TGCGCCAGCAGCTCCGGGGGCTCCGAGCAAAACATTCAGTACTTC.

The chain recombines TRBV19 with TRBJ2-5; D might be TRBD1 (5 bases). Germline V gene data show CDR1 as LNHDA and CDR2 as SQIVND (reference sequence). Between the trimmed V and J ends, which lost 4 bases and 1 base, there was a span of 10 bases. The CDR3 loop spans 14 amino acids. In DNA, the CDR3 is TGTGCCAGTAGTACCCTACAGGTCCAAGAGACCCAGTACTTC. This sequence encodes CASSTLQVQETQYF.

The CDR3 here is CASSSAQVSTEAFF. CDR3 in DNA: TGTGCCAGCAGCTCCGCCCAGGTCTCCACTGAAGCTTTCTTT. This rearrangement joins TRBV3-1 (or the pseudogene TRBV3-2) to TRBJ1-1; D remains unclear. The CDR3 runs to 14 residues. From germline, CDR1 is LGHDT and CDR2 YNNKEL (reference sequence). Deletions cut 5 bases from V and 4 bases from J, with 14 bases between.

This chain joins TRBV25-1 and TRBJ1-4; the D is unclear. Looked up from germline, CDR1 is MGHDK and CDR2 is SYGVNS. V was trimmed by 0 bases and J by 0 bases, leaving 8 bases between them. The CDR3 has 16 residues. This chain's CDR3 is CASSEYPGATNEKLFF. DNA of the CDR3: TGTGCCAGCAGTGAATATCCCGGCGCAACTAATGAAAAACTGTTTTTT.

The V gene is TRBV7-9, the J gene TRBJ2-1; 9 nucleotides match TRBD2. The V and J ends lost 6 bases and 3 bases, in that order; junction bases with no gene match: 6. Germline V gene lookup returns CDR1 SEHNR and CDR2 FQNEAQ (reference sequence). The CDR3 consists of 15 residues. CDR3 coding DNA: TGTGCCAGCAGGGCGACTAGCGGAAACTACAATGAGCAGTTCTTC. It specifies CASRATSGNYNEQFF.